The 2 T cell receptor beta chains below all came from one sample that was sequenced in a study of T-cell reconstitution after alpha-beta-depleted transplantation in children. The authors prepared the TCRbeta library with unique molecular identifiers. MiXCR, run by TCRdb on the PCR reads, gives a single entry per CDR3 protein. The table records hundreds of thousands of distinct CDR3 sequences, 10% to 15% of them present only once. This specimen was PBMCs, mostly from graft donor cells, taken 360 days after TCRalphabeta/CD19-depleted stem cell transplant. The receptors stem from a male patient younger than 18 who had a stem cell transplant for acute myeloid leukemia, so the T cells may come from the graft donor.

This clonotype was counted at least ten times. This chain links TRBV12-3 or TRBV12-4 with TRBJ2-1; D is possibly TRBD2 (6 bases). The CDR3 contains 12 residues. Trimming removed 5 bases at V and 10 bases at J, with 12 bases between. CDR3 region: CASSLGTPEQFF. The CDR3 nucleotides are TGTGCCAGCAGTCTGGGGACTCCCGAGCAGTTCTTC.

This clonotype was detected only a few times. The rearrangement joins TRBV5-6 to TRBJ2-2; D remains ambiguous. CDR1 is SGHDT, CDR2 YYEEEE, per germline. The CDR3 is 14 amino acids. Trimming took 1 base from V and 0 from J, leaving 4 bases between them. This chain's CDR3 is CASSLWPNTGELFF. CDR3 DNA sequence: TGTGCCAGCAGCTTGTGGCCGAACACCGGGGAGCTGTTTTTT.